The clone carrying this TCR beta chain rates as medium-sized (0.01 to 0.1%). TCRdb independently ran MiXCR on the PCR reads; one entry per CDR3 protein. Here the sample spans 2,300 or so distinct CDR3 sequences, roughly 25% being singletons. The data stem from a study of molecular identifiers for immune sequencing clone quantification. V lost 0 bases and J 0 bases, leaving 12 bases between the germline ends. Germline assignment: CDR1 MNHNY and CDR2 SVGAGI (reference sequence). The CDR3 is 18 residues long. The chain uses TRBV6-6 and TRBJ2-6; D ambiguous. This clonotype was obtained from a human donor in good health. Some libraries in this study had Jurkat cell RNA spiked in. Sequencing was carried out using naive CD8+ T cells from blood, with Jurkat cell RNA spiked in. The subset: FACS-sorted CD8+CD4-CCR7+CD45RA+ naive T cells. The CDR3 sequence: CASSYSDRLVSGANVLTF. The CDR3 DNA reads as TGTGCCAGCAGTTACTCGGACCGACTCGTCTCTGGGGCCAACGTCCTGACTTTC.